This TCR beta chain derives from a study of T cell responses to AZD1222 COVID-19 vaccine. Measured with immunoSEQ multiplex PCR; TCRdb has only the in-frame clones, and not every one. The data hold 160,000 or so clones, with more than 90% observed a single time. The length of the CDR3 is 15 residues. Germline CDR1 reads SEHNR; CDR2 reads FQNEAQ (reference sequence). V shed 3 bases and J shed 7 bases, with 18 bases lying between them. As to this clone: The target antigen is unknown.

The study's findings and limits: Close to half of spike-specific TCRs reportedly recognize unmutated variant regions.

The sequencing used peripheral blood, collected 28 days after the second AZD1222 dose. The genes are TRBV7-9 and TRBJ1-1; D remains ambiguous. The receptor was derived from an adult who received the AZD1222 COVID-19 vaccine. Here the CDR3 DNA reads TGTGCCAGCAGCTTCCTATTCGGCACGGCTGATGAAGCTTTCTTT. It specifies CASSFLFGTADEAFF. The whole variable domain, filled in from reference TRBV7-9 and TRBJ1-1, reads DTGVSQNPRHKITKRGQNVTFRCDPISEHNRLYWYRQTLGQGPEFLTYFQNEAQLEKSRLLSDRFSAERPKGSFSTLEIQRTEQGDSAMYLCASSFLFGTADEAFFGQGTRLTVV.